Below are 9 T cell receptor beta chains sequenced from a single sample in a study of blood T cell repertoires in COVID-19. Only in-frame clones appear in the TCRdb table, and some are missing; sequencing was by immunoSEQ multiplex PCR. The data show more than 50,000 clones, with roughly 85% seen just once and 15% to 20% held by the top ten. The specimen sequenced was peripheral blood. All receptors come from a human donor in a cohort sampled during active COVID-19.

V gene TRBV23-1 combines with J gene TRBJ2-1, with a weak D call TRBD2 (6 bases). TRBV23-1 is an ORF; its function is uncertain. The CDR3 runs to 14 residues. V lost 3 bases to trimming and J lost 4 bases, with 10 bases between them. CDR3 region: CASSQRDGYNEQFF. For the CDR3, the DNA is TGCGCCAGCAGTCAGCGGGACGGATACAATGAGCAGTTCTTC.

This clone was seen a handful of times. The chain uses TRBV10-3 and TRBJ2-7; 7 bases are shared with TRBD2. Trimming removed 3 bases from V and 1 base from J; junction bases left unmatched: 6. Germline V gives CDR1 ENHRY, CDR2 SYGVKD. CDR3 length: 15 amino acids. The CDR3 nucleotides are TGTGCCATCAGTGATACTCTAGCGGCTTCCTACGAGCAGTACTTC. It encodes CAISDTLAASYEQYF.

The V and J genes are TRBV6-7 and TRBJ2-6; TRBD1 is a possible D gene (6 bases). TRBV6-7 is noted as an ORF with a role that remains uncertain. The CDR3 runs 15 residues. V was shortened by 6 bases and J by 3 bases, with 12 bases between the two germline ends. CDR3 region: CASSLRGSGANVLTF. The CDR3 nucleotides are TGTGCCAGCAGCCTCAGGGGTAGTGGGGCCAACGTCCTGACTTTC.

The chain uses TRBV6-5 and TRBJ1-2; 7 bases are shared with TRBD1. This CDR3 region has 15 residues. J was trimmed by 3 bases and V by 7 bases; bases with no gene match: 11. CDR1 is MNHEY and CDR2 is SVGAGI in the germline V gene. CDR3 sequence (DNA): TGTGCCAGCAACTCCCGACAGGGAAGCGACTATGGCTACACCTTC. It yields the protein CASNSRQGSDYGYTF.

The V and J genes are TRBV27 and TRBJ1-5, with D possibly matching TRBD1 (5 bases). V was cut by 3 bases and J by 3 bases, with 9 bases left in between. The CDR3 spans 14 residues. Germline V gene sequence: CDR1 MNHEY, CDR2 SMNVEV (reference sequence). The CDR3 reads CASSFLGPNQPQHF. CDR3 sequence (DNA): TGTGCCAGCAGTTTTCTGGGGCCCAATCAGCCCCAGCATTTT.

This chain uses TRBV18 with TRBJ1-4, with 7 bases identical to TRBD1. CDR3 size: 15 residues. Germline CDR1 reads KGHSH; CDR2 reads LQKENI. The trim removed 3 bases at V and 7 bases at J, leaving 8 bases unmatched. CDR3 sequence reads: CASSPVGAGGEKLFF. The CDR3 DNA follows: TGTGCCAGCTCACCGGTTGGGGCAGGGGGTGAAAAACTGTTTTTT.

This chain uses TRBV9 with TRBJ2-1; the D is unclear. V was trimmed by 0 bases and J by 4 bases, leaving 5 bases between them. The CDR3 is made up of 13 amino acids. Germline V lookup: CDR1 SGDLS, CDR2 YYNGEE. The CDR3 DNA reads as TGTGCCAGCAGCGTAGATCCGTACAATGAGCAGTTCTTC. The encoded protein is CASSVDPYNEQFF.

This clone was seen once. The chain has TRBV11-2 and TRBJ1-6; D unclear. Germline assignment: CDR1 SGHAT and CDR2 FQNNGV. Between the trimmed V and J ends, which lost 5 bases and 7 bases, there was a span of 12 bases. The CDR3 contains 14 residues. The CDR3 DNA is TGTGCCAGCAGCCTTCCCACGGGAAATTCACCCCTCCACTTT. Translated, it gives CASSLPTGNSPLHF.

CDR3: CASSHSGASFSGANVLTF. CDR3 bases: TGTGCCAGCAGCCATAGCGGGGCCTCCTTTTCTGGGGCCAACGTCCTGACTTTC. V gene TRBV3-1 (or the pseudogene TRBV3-2) combines with J gene TRBJ2-6, with TRBD2 matching 8 bases. Germline CDR1 is LGHDT and CDR2 is YNNKEL (reference sequence). Trimming cost V 3 bases and J 1 base; bases outside gene matches: 8. CDR3 length equals 18 residues.